This T cell receptor (beta chain) derives from a study of T cells in narcolepsy. Study-level points and caveats: Comparing one patient's CSF and blood CD4+ clonotypes highlighted HCRT- and TRIB2-specific autoreactive clonotypes. Autoreactive clone sequences were missing from some blood memory CD4+ repertoires. Reportedly, autoreactive clonotypes were serially detected in patients' blood but not controls'.

Comment on this clone: What it binds is unknown.

Sequenced by immunoSEQ multiplex PCR; TCRdb stores in-frame clones only, minus some. The sample records about 40,000 clones, around 88% being singletons. The V gene's germline CDR1 is MGHDK and CDR2 SYGVNS. The CDR3 has 11 amino acids. Trimming left V 6 bases short and J 4 bases short, with 6 bases between. The chain uses TRBV25-1 and TRBJ1-2, with unresolved D. The TCR sequence derives from a human donor with narcolepsy. The sample taken for sequencing was CD45RA- memory CD4+ T cells from PBMCs. CDR3 protein: CASRGSYGYTF. In DNA, the CDR3 is TGTGCCAGCAGGGGGTCCTATGGCTACACCTTC.